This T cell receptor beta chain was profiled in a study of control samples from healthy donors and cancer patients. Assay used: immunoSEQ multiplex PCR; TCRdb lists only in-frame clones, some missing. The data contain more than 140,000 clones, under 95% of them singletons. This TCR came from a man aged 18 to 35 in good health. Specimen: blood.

DNA of the CDR3: TGTGCCAGCAGCTTAGGGACAGGGGACTCCTACGAGCAGTACTTC. This gives the protein CASSLGTGDSYEQYF. The chain couples TRBV7-6 to TRBJ2-7, with 9 positions matching TRBD1. After removal of 1 base from V and 0 bases from J, the junction contained 1 base not matched to a gene. CDR3 length: 15 residues. Germline V gives CDR1 SGHVS, CDR2 FNYEAQ.